This T cell receptor (beta chain) comes out of a study of T cells in Graves' hyperthyroidism and ophthalmopathy. Amplification targeted TCR beta CDR3 regions from RNA transcripts. Initially, a first-round RT-PCR of the TCR CDR3 employed the HTBI primer set. MiXCR was run by TCRdb on the multiplex PCR reads, yielding one entry per CDR3 protein. The sample shows hundreds of thousands of distinct CDR3 sequences, over 15% of them seen only once. The V gene's germline CDR1 is SEHNR and CDR2 FQNEAQ (reference sequence). The CDR3 covers 14 residues. With V trimmed by 6 bases and J by 8 bases, 10 bases remained unmatched. This clonotype was recorded many times.

Sequenced input: blood. The chain links TRBV7-9 to TRBJ2-1; TRBD1 agrees at 7 bases. The source is a woman in her late teens or twenties with Graves' hyperthyroidism. CDR3 amino acids: CASSFMTGSHEQFF. CDR3 bases: TGTGCCAGCAGTTTTATGACAGGGTCCCATGAGCAGTTCTTC.